This is a list of T cell receptor beta chains from one sample in a study of cytomegalovirus exposure and HLA in healthy donors. Here immunoSEQ multiplex PCR was the method, and the copy in TCRdb shows in-frame clones only, minus some. The data hold about 160,000 clones, with roughly 84% observed a single time. The sample comprised PBMCs. These receptors were obtained from a man aged 18 to 29 in good health and CMV-seronegative. Both conserved end residues are part of each CDR3. Each record gives: J gene, D gene, clone size, V gene, CDR3 DNA, CDR3 protein. D genes are given only for firm matches. Clone size is shown for a subset of rows, as once, few, many or a class of expanded clone.

>TRBJ1-1|NA|NA|TRBV4-3
TGCGCCAGCAGCCAAGATCGTCACATGAACACTGAAGCTTTCTTT
CASSQDRHMNTEAFF
>TRBJ1-5|NA|NA|TRBV7-8
TGTGCCAGCAGCCCATTTTCCAGGGAAAGCAATCAGCCCCAGCATTTT
CASSPFSRESNQPQHF
>TRBJ1-2|TRBD1|NA|TRBV7-9
TGTTCCAGCAGCTTAGCCCCCGAGACAGGGAGCTATGGCTACACCTTC
CSSSLAPETGSYGYTF
>TRBJ2-3|NA|NA|TRBV5-1
TGCGCCAGCAGCTACAGGGCTAGCACAGATACGCAGTATTTT
CASSYRASTDTQYF
>TRBJ2-2|NA|NA|TRBV28
TGTGCCAGCAGTTTCGGGAGCACCGGGGAGCTGTTTTTT
CASSFGSTGELFF
>TRBJ1-3|NA|NA|TRBV19
TGTGCCAGTAGTATTGTTTTGTCTAGGAGCTCTGGAAACACCATATATTTT
CASSIVLSRSSGNTIYF
>TRBJ1-2|NA|once|TRBV19
TGTGCCAGTAGCCAGCGGGGTCGGAGTGGCTACACCTTC
CASSQRGRSGYTF
>TRBJ2-7|TRBD2|NA|TRBV6-5
TGTGCCGCGACCTCCACGGGAGGCTCCTACGAGCAGTACTTC
CAATSTGGSYEQYF
>TRBJ1-1|NA|NA|TRBV14
TGTGCCAGCAGCCAATATCGGTTTAACTCTGAAGCTTTCTTT
CASSQYRFNSEAFF
>TRBJ1-5|NA|NA|TRBV27
TGTGCCAGCAGTCACCGGGGTAATCAGCCCCAGCATTTT
CASSHRGNQPQHF
>TRBJ1-5|NA|once|TRBV6-1
TGTGCCAGCACCGCCCCAGGGGCGAGCAATCAGCCCCAGCATTTT
CASTAPGASNQPQHF
>TRBJ2-1|TRBD2|NA|TRBV19
TGTGCCAGTAGTCTTCGGACTAGCGGGAGGAGAGATGAGCAGTTCTTC
CASSLRTSGRRDEQFF
>TRBJ2-1|TRBD2|NA|TRBV5-1
TGCGCCAGCAGCTCCGGGACTAGCGGAGGGGGCGGGGTTGAGCAGTTCTTC
CASSSGTSGGGGVEQFF
>TRBJ2-1|NA|NA|TRBV2
TGTGCCAGCATCCCCGACAGAAACAGGGATGAGCAGTTCTTC
CASIPDRNRDEQFF
>TRBJ2-5|NA|NA|TRBV7-2
TGTGCTTCGGCGGGTGAAAGGGAGACCCAGTACTTC
CASAGERETQYF
>TRBJ2-5|TRBD2|few|TRBV2
TGTGCCAGCAGCCCCCAGCGGGGGCCCCAAGAGACCCAGTACTTC
CASSPQRGPQETQYF
>TRBJ2-7|TRBD2|NA|TRBV7-9
TGTGCCAGCAGCTTAGCAGCGGGGAACTCCTACGAGCAGTACTTC
CASSLAAGNSYEQYF
>TRBJ2-1|NA|NA|TRBV6-5
TGTGCCAGCAGTTACTCGGCAGGTTACAATGAGCAGTTCTTC
CASSYSAGYNEQFF
>TRBJ1-5|TRBD1|NA|TRBV28
TGTGCCAGCACCCGGGACAGGGTCAGACAGCCCCAGCATTTT
CASTRDRVRQPQHF
>TRBJ1-2|TRBD1|NA|TRBV28
TGTGCCAGCTGGGACAGAAACTATGGCTACACCTTC
CASWDRNYGYTF
>TRBJ1-2|TRBD1|NA|TRBV6-4
TGTGCCAGCAGTGAAACCGGGACAGGGCTCTATGGCTACACCTTC
CASSETGTGLYGYTF
>TRBJ2-5|TRBD1|NA|TRBV6-6
TGTGCCAGCAGTTACCCAGGGGGTTTGGAGACCCAGTACTTC
CASSYPGGLETQYF
>TRBJ1-5|NA|NA|TRBV19
TGTGCCAGTAGACCCCAGGGTGAGAGCAATCAGCCCCAGCATTTT
CASRPQGESNQPQHF
>TRBJ1-3|TRBD1|once|TRBV5-1
TGCGCCAGCAGCCCCGGTGGTAGGGGGCTCTCTGGAAACACCATATATTTT
CASSPGGRGLSGNTIYF
>TRBJ2-5|NA|NA|TRBV6-1
TGTGCCAGCAGTGGGGGCAGAGATGTGGAGACCCAGTACTTC
CASSGGRDVETQYF
>TRBJ2-7|NA|NA|TRBV27
TGTGCCAGCAGTTTATTCCCCAGCGGGCCCACCTACGAGCAGTACTTC
CASSLFPSGPTYEQYF
>TRBJ2-1|NA|NA|TRBV19
TGTGCCAGTAGTATGGACGGGAGTTTGTACAATGAGCAGTTCTTC
CASSMDGSLYNEQFF
>TRBJ2-7|TRBD1|NA|TRBV5-4
TGTGCCAGCAGCTGGGGGACAGGGGGCGACGAGCAGTACTTC
CASSWGTGGDEQYF
>TRBJ2-7|NA|NA|TRBV5-4
TGTGCCAGCAGCTCAGAACAGGGAACCTCCTACGAGCAGTACTTC
CASSSEQGTSYEQYF
>TRBJ1-3|NA|NA|TRBV7-9
TGTGCCAGCAGCTCCTATAGGGGATCTGGAAACACCATATATTTT
CASSSYRGSGNTIYF
>TRBJ1-2|NA|NA|TRBV7-3
TGTGCCAGCAGCCCGACGACAGGAGGCTATGGCTACACCTTC
CASSPTTGGYGYTF
>TRBJ1-5|NA|NA|TRBV2
TGTGCCAGCAGTGAAGCCGAAGGGGCCCTCAATCAGCCCCAGCATTTT
CASSEAEGALNQPQHF
>TRBJ2-7|NA|NA|TRBV2
TGTGCCAGCAGTGAAAGGGCAGGGTCAACCTACGAGCAGTACTTC
CASSERAGSTYEQYF
>TRBJ2-3|TRBD2|NA|TRBV6-4
TGTGCCAGCAGTGAGGAGCGGGATTCAGATACGCAGTATTTT
CASSEERDSDTQYF
>TRBJ1-6|TRBD1|few|TRBV6-5
TGTGCCAGCAGTTACTCGGGGACAGCCTATAATTCACCCCTCCACTTT
CASSYSGTAYNSPLHF
>TRBJ2-7|TRBD2|NA|TRBV6-4
TGTGCCAGCAGTGACTCACTAGCGGGAGTCTCCTACGAGCAGTACTTC
CASSDSLAGVSYEQYF
>TRBJ2-3|NA|NA|TRBV2
TGTGCCCTTCAGGGGTGGACCCGGGCAGATACGCAGTATTTT
CALQGWTRADTQYF
>TRBJ1-1|NA|NA|TRBV28
TGTGCCAGCAGAGACCCGGGGTTGGCAGGAGCTTTCTTT
CASRDPGLAGAFF
>TRBJ2-7|TRBD2|NA|TRBV29-1
TGCAGCGTCTTGGGGAGCGGGAGGGTCTACGAGCAGTACTTC
CSVLGSGRVYEQYF
>TRBJ1-1|NA|NA|TRBV4-2
TGTGCCAGCAGCCAAGCTTCCCAGTTTGGCATGAACACTGAAGCTTTCTTT
CASSQASQFGMNTEAFF
>TRBJ2-5|TRBD2|NA|TRBV18
TGTGCCAGCTCACCGGGACTAGCGTTCCAAGAGGCCCAGTACTTC
CASSPGLAFQEAQYF
>TRBJ1-1|NA|NA|TRBV19
TGTGCCAGTAGTCCCGGGGACAAGACCACTGAAGCTTTCTTT
CASSPGDKTTEAFF